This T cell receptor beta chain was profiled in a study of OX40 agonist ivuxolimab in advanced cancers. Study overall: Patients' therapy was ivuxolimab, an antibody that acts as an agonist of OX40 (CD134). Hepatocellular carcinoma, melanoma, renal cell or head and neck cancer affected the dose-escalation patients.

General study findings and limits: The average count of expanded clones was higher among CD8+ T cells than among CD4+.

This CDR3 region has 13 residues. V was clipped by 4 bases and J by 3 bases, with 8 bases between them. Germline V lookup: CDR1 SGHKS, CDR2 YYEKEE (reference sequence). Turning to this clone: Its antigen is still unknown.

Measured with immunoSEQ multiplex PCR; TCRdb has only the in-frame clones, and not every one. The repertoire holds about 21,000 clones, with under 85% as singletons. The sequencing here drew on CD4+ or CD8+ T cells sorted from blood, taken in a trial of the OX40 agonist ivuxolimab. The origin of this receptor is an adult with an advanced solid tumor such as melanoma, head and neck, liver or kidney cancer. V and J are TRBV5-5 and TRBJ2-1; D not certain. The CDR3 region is CASSLYNYNEQFF. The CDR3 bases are TGTGCCAGCAGCCTTTATAACTACAATGAGCAGTTCTTC.